Below are 4 T cell receptor beta chains sequenced from a single sample in a study of cytomegalovirus exposure and HLA in healthy donors. The study ran its PCR with 60 Vbeta and 13 Jbeta primers. Assay: immunoSEQ multiplex PCR; the TCRdb copy retains only in-frame clones and omits some. The sample includes around 130,000 clones, 80% to 90% of them seen just once. The specimen was PBMCs. The origin of the receptors is a middle-aged woman in good health and CMV-seropositive.

This clone appeared once. This sequence joins TRBV19 and TRBJ1-1, with D unclear. The germline V and J ends were trimmed by 5 bases and 5 bases, with 12 bases remaining between them. Per germline, CDR1 LNHDA and CDR2 SQIVND (reference sequence). The CDR3 length is 13 residues. The DNA of the CDR3 is TGTGCCAGTAGTGGCACGGCGGGGACTGAAGCTTTCTTT. It specifies CASSGTAGTEAFF. The full variable domain, rest sourced from reference TRBV19 and TRBJ1-1, is DGGITQSPKYLFRKEGQNVTLSCEQNLNHDAMYWYRQDPGQGLRLIYYSQIVNDFQKGDIAEGYSVSREKKESFPLTVTSAQKNPTAFYLCASSGTAGTEAFFGQGTRLTVV.

This chain links TRBV7-6 with TRBJ1-3; TRBD1 agrees at 9 bases. The CDR3 runs 19 residues. Unmatched junction bases numbered 14, after V lost 5 bases and J lost 0 bases. Germline CDR1 and CDR2: SGHVS and FNYEAQ. Here the CDR3 reads CASSRRWRQGGTSGNTIYF. The CDR3 DNA is TGTGCCAGCAGCCGAAGATGGAGACAGGGGGGCACCTCTGGAAACACCATATATTTT.

The chain has TRBV28 and TRBJ2-1, with 9 bases aligning to TRBD1. Germline values: CDR1 MDHEN, CDR2 SYDVKM. V lost 1 base, J lost 7 bases, and 5 bases stayed unmatched. The CDR3 consists of 15 residues. The CDR3 reads CASSLSGQGGNEQFF. The CDR3 DNA is TGTGCCAGCAGTTTATCGGGACAGGGTGGGAATGAGCAGTTCTTC. The full variable domain, in which reference TRBV28 and TRBJ2-1 provide the parts outside the CDR3, is DVKVTQSSRYLVKRTGEKVFLECVQDMDHENMFWYRQDPGLGLRLIYFSYDVKMKEKGDIPEGYSVSREKKERFSLILESASTNQTSMYLCASSLSGQGGNEQFFGPGTRLTVL.

The rearrangement uses TRBV6-1 and TRBJ1-2, with 12 bases aligning to TRBD1. This CDR3 is 14 amino acids long. Trimming removed 4 bases from V and 7 bases from J; junction bases left unmatched: 4. Germline-derived CDR1 and CDR2 are MNHNS and SASEGT. The CDR3 nucleotides read TGTGCCAGCAGTGGGTGGGACAGGGGGCGTGGCTACACCTTC. Translating it yields CASSGWDRGRGYTF.